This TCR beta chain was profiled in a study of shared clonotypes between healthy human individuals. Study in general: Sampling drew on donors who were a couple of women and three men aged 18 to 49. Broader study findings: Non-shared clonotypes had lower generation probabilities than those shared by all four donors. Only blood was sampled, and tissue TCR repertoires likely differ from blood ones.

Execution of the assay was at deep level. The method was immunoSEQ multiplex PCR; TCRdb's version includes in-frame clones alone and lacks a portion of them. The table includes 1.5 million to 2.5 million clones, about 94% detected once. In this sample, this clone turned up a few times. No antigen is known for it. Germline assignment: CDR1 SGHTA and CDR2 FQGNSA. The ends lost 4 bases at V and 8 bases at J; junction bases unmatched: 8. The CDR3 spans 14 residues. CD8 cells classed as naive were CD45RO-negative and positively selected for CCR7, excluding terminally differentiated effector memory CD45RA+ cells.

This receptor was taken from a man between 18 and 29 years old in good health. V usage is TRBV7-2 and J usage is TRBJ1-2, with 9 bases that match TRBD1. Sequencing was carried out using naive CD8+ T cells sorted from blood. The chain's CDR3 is CASSSRQGGYGYTF. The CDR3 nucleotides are TGTGCCAGCAGCTCCCGACAGGGGGGTTACGGCTACACCTTC.